A single sample gave rise to the 10 T cell receptor beta chains below, sequenced in a study of spatial heterogeneity in lung cancer. Time point denoted: sample taken at primary tumor resection. Sequencing was performed on whole RNA extracted from tumor and nontumor lung tissue, or from frozen PBMC, and the material was left unsorted. TCRdb analysed the 5' RACE reads with MiXCR anew, one entry per CDR3 protein. Altogether approximately 7,800 distinct CDR3 sequences are present, roughly 8.6% being singletons, with the ten largest covering approximately 45%. Sequencing was performed on PBMCs, taken at surgery. These receptors were collected from a male donor with early-stage non-small cell lung cancer.

For this clonotype: This beta chain was picked up by a library intended for alpha chains and is off target, so its count carries little meaning. This chain connects TRBV2 to TRBJ2-7, with 7 bases identical to TRBD2. V was pared by 5 bases and J by 4 bases, with 11 bases of the junction left unmatched. Germline V CDR1 and CDR2: SNHLY, FYNNEI. This CDR3 region has 15 residues. The CDR3 region is CASSPRQAGNYEQYF. Written as DNA, the CDR3 is TGTGCCAGCAGTCCTAGGCAAGCGGGAAATTACGAGCAGTACTTC.

In regard to this clonotype: A library made for alpha chains picked up this beta chain off target, so its size means little. The chain carries TRBV30 and TRBJ1-1; D possibly corresponds to TRBD1 (6 bases). Trimming removed 2 bases from V and 6 bases from J, with 13 bases in between. Germline CDR1 reads GTSNPN; CDR2 reads SVGIG (reference sequence). This CDR3 has 13 residues. The CDR3 DNA follows: TGTGCCTGGAGTCTACAGGGAGGATCTGAAGCTTTCTTT. It encodes CAWSLQGGSEAFF.

This clonotype was found many times. Found in a library prepared for alpha chains, this beta chain is an off-target read, and its abundance has little meaning. This chain uses TRBV6-1 with TRBJ1-5; D possibly corresponds to TRBD1 (5 bases). The V end lost 0 bases, the J end lost 5 bases, and 8 bases lay between the germline ends. The CDR3 has 14 amino acids. Germline values: CDR1 MNHNS, CDR2 SASEGT. The CDR3 nucleotides are TGTGCCAGCAGTGAAGCGGGAGGGGATCAGCCCCAGCATTTT. This encodes CASSEAGGDQPQHF.

About this clonotype itself: Because the library targeted alpha chains, this beta chain is an off-target read whose size means little. This chain joins TRBV28 and TRBJ2-4; D not certain. Germline CDR1 reads MDHEN; CDR2 reads SYDVKM. Trimming took 3 bases from V and 4 from J, leaving 7 bases between them. This CDR3 has 13 residues. The CDR3 DNA follows: TGTGCCAGCAGTTTCGCGTCGAAAAACATTCAGTACTTC. It is translated as CASSFASKNIQYF.

This clonotype was counted many times. This beta chain is an unintended read in a library built for alpha chains; its size means little. The chain is built from TRBV3-1 and TRBJ2-4; D might be TRBD2 (6 bases). The ends were cut back, 2 bases at V and 0 bases at J, with 14 bases in the middle. Per germline, CDR1 LGHDT and CDR2 YNNKEL (reference sequence). The CDR3 contains 17 residues. The CDR3 coding sequence is TGTGCCAGCAGCCAAAGGGGAGGAGCCGTAGCCAAAAACATTCAGTACTTC. Its translation is CASSQRGGAVAKNIQYF.

This clonotype was detected ten times or more. This beta chain represents an off-target read in a library built for alpha chains; its size is of limited meaning. This chain links TRBV6-2 or TRBV6-3 with TRBJ1-1; possibly TRBD1 for D (5 bases). Germline CDR1 MNHEY, CDR2 SVGEGT. V shed 2 bases and J shed 5 bases, with 9 bases lying between them. This CDR3 spans 13 amino acids. The CDR3 DNA sequence: TGTGCCAGCAGTTACGGGGCGAGGACTGAAGCTTTCTTT. Translation gives CASSYGARTEAFF.

On this clonotype itself: Being off target in a library aimed at alpha chains, this beta chain has a size of little meaning. V gene TRBV29-1 combines with J gene TRBJ1-3; D remains unclear. V was shortened by 0 bases and J by 0 bases, with 6 bases between the two germline ends. The CDR3 covers 14 residues. Looked up from germline, CDR1 is SQVTM and CDR2 is ANQGSEA. The CDR3 region is CSVEDSSSGNTIYF. The CDR3 DNA reads TGCAGCGTTGAAGATTCTTCCTCTGGAAACACCATATATTTT.

Of note for this clonotype: This beta chain represents an off-target read in a library built for alpha chains; its size is of limited meaning. The chain combines TRBV6-5 with TRBJ1-2; TRBD1 matches 12 bases. V trimming: 8 bases; J trimming: 8 bases; junction bases outside the gene matches: 12. Germline CDR1 and CDR2: MNHEY and SVGAGI. The CDR3 runs 15 residues. The CDR3 nucleotides are TGTGCCAGCTTACACCGGGACAGGGGGCTCGAAGGCTACACCTTC. Amino acids: CASLHRDRGLEGYTF.

This clonotype is medium-sized within its sample. This beta chain came through as a stray read in a library set up for alpha chains, and its size says little. The chain employs TRBV12-3 or TRBV12-4 and TRBJ2-1; weak D call: TRBD1 (6 bases). The CDR3 length is 14 residues. Trimming pared 8 bases from V and 8 bases from J, leaving 19 bases between. The DNA of the CDR3 is TGTGCCAGCCTCGTAGGGGCAGGGGCCTATGAGCAGTTCTTC. Translated, it gives CASLVGAGAYEQFF.

This clonotype was detected many times. As an off-target read in a library built for alpha chains, this beta chain has a frequency of little significance. The chain combines TRBV6-5 with TRBJ2-7, with 11 bases matching TRBD2. CDR1 is MNHEY, CDR2 SVGAGI, per germline. The CDR3 contains 15 residues. V was clipped by 2 bases and J by 1 base; unmatched bases: 1. CDR3 sequence: CASSYGTSGSYEQYF. Written as DNA, the CDR3 is TGTGCCAGCAGTTACGGGACTAGCGGATCCTACGAGCAGTACTTC.